This TCR beta chain emerged from a study of shared clonotypes between healthy human individuals. Every donor, a Caucasian adult, lived in Nashville, Tennessee. There are 16 residues in the CDR3. Looked up from germline, CDR1 is MDHEN and CDR2 is SYDVKM. V dropped 5 bases and J dropped 1; count of bases not matched to a gene: 6. Profiling relied on immunoSEQ multiplex PCR, and the TCRdb table lists in-frame clones only, not all of them. The data hold 2 million to 3 million clones, with approximately 93% observed a single time. The J gene is TRBJ2-4, the V gene TRBV28, with 9 bases matching TRBD1. Input material: naive CD4+ T cells from PBMCs. The sample's subset: CD45RA+ positively selected. The sequence came from a man between 18 and 29 years old in good health. Some clones in this sample may be carry-over from other donors' samples. The CDR3 sequence is CASSKGGQGAKNIQYF. The CDR3 nucleotides are TGTGCCAGCAGTAAAGGCGGACAGGGGGCCAAAAACATTCAGTACTTC. The full variable domain, its missing parts supplied by reference TRBV28 and TRBJ2-4, is DVKVTQSSRYLVKRTGEKVFLECVQDMDHENMFWYRQDPGLGLRLIYFSYDVKMKEKGDIPEGYSVSREKKERFSLILESASTNQTSMYLCASSKGGQGAKNIQYFGAGTRLSVL.